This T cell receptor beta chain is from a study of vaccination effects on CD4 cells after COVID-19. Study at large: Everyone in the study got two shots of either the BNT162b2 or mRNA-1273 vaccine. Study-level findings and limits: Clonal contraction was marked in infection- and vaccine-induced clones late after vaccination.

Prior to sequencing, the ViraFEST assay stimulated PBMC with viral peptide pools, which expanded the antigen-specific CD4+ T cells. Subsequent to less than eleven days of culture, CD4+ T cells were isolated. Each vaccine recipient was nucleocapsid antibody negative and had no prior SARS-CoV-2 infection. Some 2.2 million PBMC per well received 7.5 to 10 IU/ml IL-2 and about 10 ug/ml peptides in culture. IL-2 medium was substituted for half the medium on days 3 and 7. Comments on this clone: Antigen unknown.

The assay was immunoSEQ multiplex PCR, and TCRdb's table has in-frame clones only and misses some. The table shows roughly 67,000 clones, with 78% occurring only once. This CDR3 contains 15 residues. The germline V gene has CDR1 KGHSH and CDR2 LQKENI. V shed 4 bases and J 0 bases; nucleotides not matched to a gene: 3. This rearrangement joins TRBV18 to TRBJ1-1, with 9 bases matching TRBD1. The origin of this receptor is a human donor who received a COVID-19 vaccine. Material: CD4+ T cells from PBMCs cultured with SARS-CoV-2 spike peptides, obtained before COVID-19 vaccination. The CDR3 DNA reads TGTGCCAGCTCACGGGGACAGGGTTTGAACACTGAAGCTTTCTTT. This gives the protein CASSRGQGLNTEAFF.